The text below deals with one T cell receptor (beta chain). The target antigen is unknown. The method was immunoSEQ multiplex PCR; TCRdb's version includes in-frame clones alone and lacks a portion of them. The profile shows 100,000 to 150,000 clones, roughly 89% of them singletons. This record comes from a study of cytomegalovirus exposure and HLA in healthy donors. Findings of the study overall: While the bulk of TCR sequences proved rare, some public TCRs turned up in many donors. Listed as cytomegalovirus-associated were 150 to 200 TCR beta chains. Later, an analysis found that TCR clusters from the first cohort tended to co-occur in the roughly 120 validation repertoires.

From germline, CDR1 is SGHRS and CDR2 YFSETQ. CDR3 size: 18 residues. V trimming: 0 bases; J trimming: 4 bases; junction bases outside the gene matches: 10. This chain links TRBV5-1 with TRBJ2-5; 12 bases map to TRBD2. The sequenced material came from PBMCs. The sequence came from a woman younger than 30 in good health and CMV-seronegative. Here the CDR3 reads CASSLAVASGGAGETQYF. The CDR3 DNA follows: TGCGCCAGCAGCTTGGCCGTGGCTAGCGGGGGGGCCGGAGAGACCCAGTACTTC.